The next 7 T cell receptor beta chains were all read from a single sample in a study of blood T cell repertoires in COVID-19. This table comes from immunoSEQ multiplex PCR, and its TCRdb copy is limited to in-frame clones, with some not included. The data contain 650,000 to 800,000 clones, 75% to 90% of them singletons. Sequenced sample: peripheral blood. The receptors shown here come from a woman younger than 30 with acute or convalescent COVID-19.

The rearrangement uses TRBV3-1 (or the pseudogene TRBV3-2) and TRBJ1-3; D is perhaps TRBD1 (5 bases). Germline values: CDR1 LGHDT, CDR2 YNNKEL (reference sequence). Trimming took 1 base from V and 5 from J, leaving 15 bases between them. The CDR3 is made up of 16 amino acids. The CDR3 DNA reads as TGTGCCAGCAGCCAAGTAGGGGTATTGGGGCGAAACACCATATATTTT. Amino acid sequence: CASSQVGVLGRNTIYF.

The chain combines TRBV5-1 with TRBJ1-1, with TRBD1 as a possible D gene (6 bases). Trimming removed 5 bases from V and 11 bases from J, with 13 bases in between. Germline V gene lookup returns CDR1 SGHRS and CDR2 YFSETQ. CDR3 size: 11 residues. The CDR3, as DNA: TGCGCCAGCAGAACAGGGAACGTTGCTTTCTTT. Translated, it gives CASRTGNVAFF.

V usage is TRBV2 and J usage is TRBJ1-2; TRBD1 might be the D (6 bases). This CDR3 comprises 11 residues. Between the trimmed V and J ends, which lost 3 bases and 7 bases, there was a span of 6 bases. The V gene's germline CDR1 is SNHLY and CDR2 FYNNEI. CDR3 residues: CASSDRGGYTF. In DNA, the CDR3 is TGTGCCAGCAGTGACAGGGGTGGCTACACCTTC.

The chain combines TRBV9 with TRBJ1-4, with D possibly matching TRBD1 (5 bases). From germline, CDR1 is SGDLS and CDR2 YYNGEE. V was trimmed by 0 bases and J by 8 bases, leaving 11 bases between them. The CDR3 sequence is 14 residues long. CDR3 nucleotides: TGTGCCAGCAGCGTAGCCGGGGGGGGAGAAAAACTGTTTTTT. Protein sequence: CASSVAGGGEKLFF. Complete variable domain (other parts from reference TRBV9 and TRBJ1-4): DSGVTQTPKHLITATGQRVTLRCSPRSGDLSVYWYQQSLDQGLQFLIQYYNGEERAKGNILERFSAQQFPDLHSELNLSSLELGDSALYFCASSVAGGGEKLFFGSGTQLSVL.

The CDR3 spells CASSESSYEQYF. DNA for the CDR3: TGTGCCAGCAGTGAGAGCTCCTACGAGCAGTACTTC. The V call is TRBV9, the J call TRBJ2-7; D gene unclear. Trimming cost V 5 bases and J 0 bases, with 6 bases left between them. CDR1 and CDR2 (germline): SGDLS, YYNGEE. CDR3 size: 12 residues.

This clone was seen once. The rearrangement uses TRBV29-1 and TRBJ2-7, with D tentatively TRBD1 (5 bases). The CDR3 spans 13 residues. Deletions cut 4 bases from V and 7 bases from J, with 17 bases between. Germline CDR1 is SQVTM and CDR2 is ANQGSEA. CDR3 bases: TGCAGCGTTGTGACAGACAGCTCCGGAGAGCAGTACTTC. This translates into CSVVTDSSGEQYF.

This rearrangement joins TRBV24-1 to TRBJ1-1; D might be TRBD1 (6 bases). Trimming left V 2 bases short and J 4 bases short, with 10 bases between. This CDR3 region has 14 residues. Germline CDR1 is KGHDR and CDR2 is SFDVKD. The CDR3 DNA reads TGTGCCACCAGTGATTCGGACAGTGGCACTGAAGCTTTCTTT. Translating gives CATSDSDSGTEAFF.